The subject of this entry is one T cell receptor beta chain. This sample stems from a study of shared T cell receptors in the human thymus. The repertoire was sequenced with immunoSEQ multiplex PCR; TCRdb's copy has only in-frame clones and lacks some. The table records approximately 760,000 clones, 70% to 90% of them present only once. Trimming shortened V by 7 bases and J by 0 bases, and 12 bases separated the two germline ends. Germline loops: CDR1 LGHNT, CDR2 FRNRAP. The CDR3 sequence is 15 residues long. In addition, the sample was reused for a study of human thymus T cells. That work adds: It was from resections taken during corrective heart surgery that the thymus tissue came. Related research has reported that thymic repertoires overlap highly among unrelated individuals.

V gene TRBV12-5 combines with J gene TRBJ1-4; D ambiguous. Material: thymocytes. The sequence came from a girl under three years old with a congenital heart defect. The DNA for the CDR3 is TGTGCTAGTGATGACAAACCGACAACTAATGAAAAACTGTTTTTT. Amino acid sequence: CASDDKPTTNEKLFF.